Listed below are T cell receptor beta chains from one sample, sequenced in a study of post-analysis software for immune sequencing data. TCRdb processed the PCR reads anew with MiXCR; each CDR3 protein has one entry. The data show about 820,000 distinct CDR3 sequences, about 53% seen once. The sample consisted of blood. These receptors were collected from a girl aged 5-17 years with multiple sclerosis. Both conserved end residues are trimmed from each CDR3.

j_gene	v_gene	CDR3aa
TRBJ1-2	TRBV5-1	ASSLDRQGYGYT
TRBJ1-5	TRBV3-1	ASSQVSGTGGRQPQH
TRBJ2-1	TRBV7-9	ASSFPSGSSYNEQF
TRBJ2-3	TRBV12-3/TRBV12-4	ASSSRDRGQY
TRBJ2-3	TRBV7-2	ASSLRVAGGPRGDTQY
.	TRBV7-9	ASGLWTGSYEQY
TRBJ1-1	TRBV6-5	ASSRRGVSGNTEAF
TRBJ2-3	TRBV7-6	ASSGGAVLSDTQY
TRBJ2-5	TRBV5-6	ASLSLPGETQY
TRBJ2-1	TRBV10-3	AIRTSGSGNEQF
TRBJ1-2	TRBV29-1	SVEDMVRIDT
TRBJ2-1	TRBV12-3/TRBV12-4	ASSRSGLEQF
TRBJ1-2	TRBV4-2	ASSQDVWQVEGYT
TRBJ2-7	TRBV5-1	ASSGGQDLSYEQY
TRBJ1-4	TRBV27	ASSPEGGREKLF
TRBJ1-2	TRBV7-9	ASSYGQGRGYT
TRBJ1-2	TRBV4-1	ASSQDPGGGGYT
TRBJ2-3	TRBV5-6	ASSGTNTQY
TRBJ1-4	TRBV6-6	ASSTTDRSNEKLF
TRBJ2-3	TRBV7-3	ASSPTIRTDTQY
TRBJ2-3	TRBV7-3	ASSLTGTSGGSGGDTQY
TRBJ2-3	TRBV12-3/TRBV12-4	ASSLDSSGRRTDTQY
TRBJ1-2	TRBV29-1	SVGGERGNDYGYT